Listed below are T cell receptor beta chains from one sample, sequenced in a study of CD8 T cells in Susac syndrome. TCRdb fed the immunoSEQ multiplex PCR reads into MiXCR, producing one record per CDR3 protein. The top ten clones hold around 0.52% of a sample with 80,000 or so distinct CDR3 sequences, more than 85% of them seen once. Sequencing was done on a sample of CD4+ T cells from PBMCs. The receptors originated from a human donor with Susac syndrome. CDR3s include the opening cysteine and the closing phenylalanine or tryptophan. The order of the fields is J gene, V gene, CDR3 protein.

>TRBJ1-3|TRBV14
CASSRRNSGNTIYF
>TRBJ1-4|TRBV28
CASSNRGVKLFF
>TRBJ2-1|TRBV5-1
CATGEGYNEQFF
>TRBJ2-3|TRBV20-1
CSARDPGGLGTDTQYF
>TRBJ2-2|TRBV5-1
CASSAHRVETGELFF
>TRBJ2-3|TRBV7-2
CASSSVRGGTDTQYF
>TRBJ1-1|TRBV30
CAWQSMRGRTEAFF
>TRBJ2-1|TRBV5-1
CASSPGGGQSYNEQFF
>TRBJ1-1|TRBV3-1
CASSQGDSLEAFF
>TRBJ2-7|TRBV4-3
CASSQETGTGEQYF